A single sample is the source of the 32 T cell receptor beta chains below, sequenced in a study of T cells in Graves' hyperthyroidism and ophthalmopathy. TCR beta CDR3 regions were amplified from RNA transcripts. HTBI primers were employed in a first-round RT-PCR of the TCR CDR3. Each CDR3 protein gets one entry after TCRdb re-called the multiplex PCR reads with MiXCR. Of 300,000 to 450,000 distinct CDR3 sequences listed, 15% to 20% are singletons. Sequenced input: blood. These receptors originate from a woman between 40 and 55 years old with Graves' ophthalmopathy.

At least ten counts were recorded for this clonotype. The chain carries TRBV2 and TRBJ1-1; tentatively, D is TRBD1 (5 bases). V lost 8 bases and J 8 bases, leaving 15 bases between the germline ends. The CDR3 sequence is 12 residues long. Germline CDR1 reads SNHLY; CDR2 reads FYNNEI. The CDR3, as DNA: TGTGCCAGCTGCCTCCGGGAGGGGGAAGCTTTCTTT. Translating it yields CASCLREGEAFF.

This clonotype was detected ten times or more. V usage is TRBV19 and J usage is TRBJ2-7; possibly TRBD1 for D (6 bases). The germline gives CDR1 LNHDA, CDR2 SQIVND (reference sequence). The CDR3 is 16 amino acids. Trimming stripped 7 bases from V and 6 bases from J, with 25 bases between. The CDR3 DNA is TGTGCCAGTACCATGAGACAGGATTTAGACTTCCGCGAGCAGTACTTC. Encoded protein: CASTMRQDLDFREQYF.

This clonotype has at least ten counts. The chain combines TRBV28 with TRBJ2-6; 8 bases fit TRBD2. The CDR3 contains 21 residues. In germline, CDR1 is MDHEN, CDR2 SYDVKM. V lost 3 bases to trimming and J lost 1 base; unmatched junction nucleotides: 17. The CDR3 region has the DNA TGTGCCAGCAGTTTTGTTATATCGTGGGCGGGAGGTTCATCTGGGGCCAACGTCCTGACTTTC. It specifies CASSFVISWAGGSSGANVLTF.

As to this clonotype: Just one base apart from a much larger clone, this may be a read error. Because the CDR3 is missing its conserved closing phenylalanine or tryptophan, this is likely a read error. The V call is TRBV19, the J call TRBJ1-2; no clear D gene. Germline CDR1 LNHDA, CDR2 SQIVND (reference sequence). The CDR3 sequence is 13 residues long. The V gene lost 0 bases and the J gene lost 3 bases, with 5 bases spanning the gap. Here the CDR3 DNA reads TGTGCCAGTAGTATAGACAGTGACTATGGCTACACCGTC. It codes for CASSIDSDYGYTV.

In its sample, this clonotype was seen many times. The chain joins TRBV20-1 to TRBJ1-1; D uncertain. This CDR3 is built from 14 residues. From germline, CDR1 is DFQATT and CDR2 SNEGSKA (reference sequence). The germline V and J ends were trimmed by 3 bases and 4 bases, with 15 bases remaining between them. The chain's CDR3 is CSASSFSGFTEAFF. The CDR3 bases are TGCAGTGCTAGTAGTTTCTCGGGTTTCACTGAAGCTTTCTTT.

This clonotype was found many times. The rearrangement uses TRBV6-2 or TRBV6-3 and TRBJ2-7, with TRBD1 matching 7 bases. Per germline, CDR1 MNHEY and CDR2 SVGEGT. J was trimmed by 5 bases and V by 6 bases; bases with no gene match: 19. The CDR3 contains 17 residues. CDR3 amino acids: CASSPHITGVRLDEQYF. In DNA form, the CDR3 reads TGTGCCAGCAGCCCACACATTACAGGGGTACGCCTGGACGAGCAGTACTTC.

In this sample, this clonotype turned up a few times. The V gene is TRBV28, the J gene TRBJ1-6; the match to TRBD1 covers 7 bases. There are 15 residues in the CDR3. Unmatched junction bases numbered 11, after V lost 7 bases and J lost 8 bases. The germline V gene encodes CDR1 MDHEN and CDR2 SYDVKM. CDR3 sequence (DNA): TGTGCCAGCACTAGGGGGGACAGCAAGCATTCACCCCTCCACTTT. It codes for CASTRGDSKHSPLHF.

This clonotype was counted ten times or more. The chain is built from TRBV19 and TRBJ1-2, with TRBD1 as a possible D gene (5 bases). The CDR3 has 12 amino acids. Deletions cut 10 bases from V and 5 bases from J, with 14 bases between. Germline-derived CDR1 and CDR2 are LNHDA and SQIVND (reference sequence). CDR3 loop: CATREGFYGYTF. CDR3 DNA sequence: TGTGCCACCAGGGAGGGCTTTTATGGCTACACCTTC.

V usage is TRBV6-5 and J usage is TRBJ2-5; 12 nucleotides align to TRBD2. Germline CDR1 MNHEY, CDR2 SVGAGI. V shed 2 bases, J shed 5 bases, and the junction held 6 bases outside the gene matches. The CDR3 runs to 16 residues. Written as DNA, the CDR3 is TGTGCCAGCAGTTACCTAGCGGGAGGGCCCGTGGAGACCCAGTACTTC. Translated, it gives CASSYLAGGPVETQYF.

CDR3 nucleotides: TGTGCCAGCAATGCCGGACAGATCCCCAGCACTGAAGCTTTCTTT. It codes for CASNAGQIPSTEAFF. The chain has TRBV6-1 and TRBJ1-1; D may be TRBD1 (6 bases). Germline V gene data show CDR1 as MNHNS and CDR2 as SASEGT. CDR3 size: 15 residues. V lost 7 bases, J lost 4 bases, and 19 bases lay in between.

In this sample, this clonotype turned up many times. The chain joins TRBV7-9 to TRBJ1-1; D ambiguous. The V gene's germline CDR1 is SEHNR and CDR2 FQNEAQ (reference sequence). The CDR3 spans 11 residues. The germline V and J ends were trimmed by 8 bases and 3 bases, with 7 bases remaining between them. CDR3 bases: TGTGCCAGCTTGGGGTACACTGAAGCTTTCTTT. This encodes CASLGYTEAFF.

The V call is TRBV20-1, the J call TRBJ2-7, with 9 bases that match TRBD1. Germline CDR1 DFQATT, CDR2 SNEGSKA (reference sequence). This CDR3 is built from 14 residues. The V and J ends lost 6 bases and 5 bases, in that order; junction bases with no gene match: 11. The CDR3 DNA is TGCAGTGCGGCTCCGGGACAGGGCGACCACGAGCAGTACTTC. As protein: CSAAPGQGDHEQYF.

This clonotype was observed many times. The chain has TRBV24-1 and TRBJ1-2; 7 bases map to TRBD1. The CDR3 sequence is 13 residues long. Germline CDR1 is KGHDR and CDR2 is SFDVKD. The V segment lost 4 bases and the J segment 7 bases; nucleotides outside the gene matches: 5. Here the CDR3 reads CATSDFWTGGYTF. The DNA of the CDR3 is TGTGCCACCAGTGACTTCTGGACAGGTGGCTACACCTTC.

This clonotype was observed at least ten times. This chain links TRBV2 with TRBJ2-7; 14 bases fit TRBD2. There are 17 residues in the CDR3. The germline V gene has CDR1 SNHLY and CDR2 FYNNEI. V shed 4 bases, J shed 1 base, and the junction held 6 bases outside the gene matches. The CDR3, as DNA: TGTGCCAGCAGTGCGGGACTAGCGGGAGCTTTGTCCTACGAGCAGTACTTC. As protein: CASSAGLAGALSYEQYF.

As for this clonotype: With a much larger clone just one base away, this may be a read error. The J gene is TRBJ1-1, the V gene TRBV20-1, with 7 nucleotides matching TRBD1. Germline CDR1 and CDR2: DFQATT and SNEGSKA (reference sequence). V was clipped by 6 bases and J by 7 bases; unmatched bases: 11. This CDR3 is built from 13 residues. Written as DNA, the CDR3 is TGCAGTGCCAGGACAGGAGAGGACATTGAAGCTTTCTTT. It is translated as CSARTGEDIEAFF.

This clonotype was detected many times. This chain links TRBV12-3 or TRBV12-4 with TRBJ1-6; D gene ambiguous. The CDR3 extends over 12 amino acids. V lost 4 bases and J 6 bases, leaving 4 bases between the germline ends. The CDR3 here is CASSSSNSPLHF. In DNA, the CDR3 is TGTGCCAGCAGTTCGAGTAATTCACCCCTCCACTTT.

The chain couples TRBV18 to TRBJ2-5; D gene ambiguous. In germline, CDR1 is KGHSH, CDR2 LQKENI. V was clipped by 3 bases and J by 1 base, with 6 bases between them. The CDR3 covers 13 residues. The CDR3 sequence: CASSPLGQETQYF. The CDR3 DNA sequence: TGTGCCAGCTCACCGCTAGGCCAAGAGACCCAGTACTTC.

This clonotype came up many times. V and J are TRBV29-1 and TRBJ2-1, with 12 bases lining up with TRBD2. Germline CDR1 is SQVTM and CDR2 is ANQGSEA. CDR3 size: 15 residues. The V segment lost 8 bases and the J segment 5 bases; nucleotides outside the gene matches: 10. The CDR3 DNA reads as TGCAGCATAAGACTAGCGGGAGTATGGGACAATGAGCAGTTCTTC. As protein: CSIRLAGVWDNEQFF.

This clonotype was counted ten times or more. V gene TRBV20-1 combines with J gene TRBJ1-5; 7 bases fit TRBD1. Germline V gives CDR1 DFQATT, CDR2 SNEGSKA (reference sequence). This CDR3 contains 15 residues. The ends lost 5 bases at V and 3 bases at J; junction bases unmatched: 10. CDR3 nucleotides: TGCAGTGCTGAGGCGGGACAGAGTCTCAATCAGCCCCAGCATTTT. It is translated as CSAEAGQSLNQPQHF.

This clonotype was observed many times. The chain combines TRBV6-2 or TRBV6-3 with TRBJ2-7; the D gene could be TRBD1 or TRBD2 (5 bases each). V lost 7 bases and J lost 3, with 13 bases in between. The CDR3 sequence is 13 residues long. From germline, CDR1 is MNHEY and CDR2 SVGEGT. The CDR3 here is CASTWGRNYEQYF. The CDR3 bases are TGTGCCAGCACGTGGGGACGGAACTACGAGCAGTACTTC.

This clonotype appeared many times. The chain combines TRBV29-1 with TRBJ1-3; no clear D gene. The V gene lost 4 bases and the J gene lost 4 bases, with 5 bases spanning the gap. CDR1 and CDR2 from the germline V gene are SQVTM and ANQGSEA. This CDR3 is 11 amino acids long. CDR3 bases: TGCAGCGTTGCTGACGGAAACACCATATATTTT. As protein: CSVADGNTIYF.

V is TRBV6-1 and J is TRBJ1-5, with 7 bases aligning to TRBD1. Germline trimming cut 8 bases from V and 3 bases from J; bases unmatched to any gene: 7. Germline V gene sequence: CDR1 MNHNS, CDR2 SASEGT. The CDR3 is made up of 14 amino acids. CDR3 in DNA: TGTGCCAGCCGTACAGGGGTCTCCAATCAGCCCCAGCATTTT. It yields the protein CASRTGVSNQPQHF.

Many counts were recorded for this clonotype. The chain links TRBV5-8 to TRBJ1-2; TRBD1 is a possible D gene (6 bases). The CDR3 covers 15 residues. The germline gives CDR1 SGHTS, CDR2 YDEGEE. V was shortened by 5 bases and J by 4 bases, with 18 bases between the two germline ends. The CDR3 DNA sequence: TGTGCCAGCAGTCCACAGGGCTCCCTCGGCTATGGCTACACCTTC. It is translated as CASSPQGSLGYGYTF.

This clonotype has a count of ten or more. V usage is TRBV6-5 and J usage is TRBJ2-2, with TRBD2 matching over 11 bases. This CDR3 has 17 residues. V lost 2 bases to trimming and J lost 5 bases; unmatched junction nucleotides: 7. The germline gives CDR1 MNHEY, CDR2 SVGAGI. The CDR3 spells CASSYPTSGAITGELFF. DNA for the CDR3: TGTGCCAGCAGTTACCCGACTAGCGGGGCGATTACCGGGGAGCTGTTTTTT.

This clonotype was counted at least ten times. The V gene is TRBV28, the J gene TRBJ2-7; tentative D call: TRBD1 (5 bases). Trimming removed 2 bases from V and 2 bases from J, with 10 bases in between. Germline CDR1 and CDR2: MDHEN and SYDVKM. There are 14 residues in the CDR3. CDR3 coding DNA: TGTGCCAGCAGTTTACAGGGTATGCCCTACGAGCAGTACTTC. Amino acids: CASSLQGMPYEQYF. Looking up the rest from reference TRBV28 and TRBJ2-7 gives the full variable domain: DVKVTQSSRYLVKRTGEKVFLECVQDMDHENMFWYRQDPGLGLRLIYFSYDVKMKEKGDIPEGYSVSREKKERFSLILESASTNQTSMYLCASSLQGMPYEQYFGPGTRLTVT.

This clonotype was recorded many times. This sequence joins TRBV30 and TRBJ2-7; a weak D match, TRBD1 (6 bases). The length of the CDR3 is 13 residues. The V end lost 7 bases, the J end lost 3 bases, and 16 bases lay between the germline ends. Germline V gene data show CDR1 as GTSNPN and CDR2 as SVGIG (reference sequence). CDR3 in amino acids: CASHRRGYYEQYF. In DNA form, the CDR3 reads TGTGCCTCTCACAGAAGGGGGTACTACGAGCAGTACTTC.

This clonotype was found many times. The rearrangement joins TRBV5-1 to TRBJ1-1, with TRBD1 as a possible D gene (6 bases). Trimming pared 0 bases from V and 4 bases from J, leaving 13 bases between. CDR3 size: 15 residues. Germline CDR1 is SGHRS and CDR2 is YFSETQ. The CDR3 DNA reads as TGCGCCAGCAGCTTGGCCCCGCAGGGGACCACTGAAGCTTTCTTT. It yields the protein CASSLAPQGTTEAFF.

In this sample, this clonotype turned up a few times. This chain's CDR3 is CASRPWASTDSPLHF. The CDR3 DNA sequence: TGTGCCAGCAGGCCCTGGGCCAGTACTGATTCACCCCTCCACTTT. The chain employs TRBV4-2 and TRBJ1-6; no definite D call. The CDR3 runs 15 residues. Germline V gene data show CDR1 as LGHNA and CDR2 as YNFKEQ. V dropped 6 bases and J dropped 8 bases, with 17 bases sitting between them.

In this sample, this clonotype turned up many times. V and J are TRBV5-1 and TRBJ1-2; TRBD1 matches at 8 bases. The CDR3 totals 16 residues. The ends lost 1 base at V and 8 bases at J; junction bases unmatched: 13. Looked up from germline, CDR1 is SGHRS and CDR2 is YFSETQ. The CDR3 sequence: CASSLFFGTGGSGYTF. Written as DNA, the CDR3 is TGCGCCAGCAGCTTGTTTTTTGGGACAGGAGGTTCCGGCTACACCTTC.

In its sample, this clonotype was seen many times. V and J are TRBV19 and TRBJ2-7, with D possibly TRBD2 on 5 matching bases. Germline-derived CDR1 and CDR2 are LNHDA and SQIVND (reference sequence). With 3 bases removed from V and 2 bases from J, the gap between germline ends came to 11 bases. This CDR3 region has 14 residues. The DNA for the CDR3 is TGTGCCAGTAGTATCCGAGCGGAAACCTACGAGCAGTACTTC. This gives the protein CASSIRAETYEQYF.

This clonotype has ten or more counts. The chain couples TRBV24-1 to TRBJ1-5; tentatively, D is TRBD1 (5 bases). CDR3 length equals 13 residues. Germline loops: CDR1 KGHDR, CDR2 SFDVKD. The V end lost 6 bases, the J end lost 3 bases, and 8 bases lay between the germline ends. CDR3 sequence: CATSSRVNQPQHF. The DNA of the CDR3 is TGTGCCACCAGTTCCAGGGTCAATCAGCCCCAGCATTTT.

This clonotype was observed a single time. The missing conserved phenylalanine or tryptophan at the end of this CDR3 makes a read error likely. V usage is TRBV25-1 and J usage is TRBJ2-2; tentative D call: TRBD1 (5 bases). CDR1 MGHDK and CDR2 SYGVNS come from the germline V gene. V was shortened by 5 bases and J by 6 bases, with 10 bases between the two germline ends. The length of the CDR3 is 13 residues. The chain's CDR3 is CASSPGMAGELFI. The DNA for the CDR3 is TGTGCCAGCAGTCCAGGGATGGCCGGGGAGCTGTTTATT.